This record concerns one T cell receptor beta chain sequence. These data come from a study of OX40 agonist ivuxolimab in advanced cancers. TCRdb keeps only in-frame clones here, not all; method: immunoSEQ multiplex PCR. The data hold about 98,000 clones, with about 85% observed a single time. V lost 2 bases and J lost 6; bases outside the gene matches: 7. Germline V lookup: CDR1 MNHNS, CDR2 SASEGT. The CDR3 loop spans 15 amino acids. This TCR was recovered from an adult with an advanced solid tumor such as melanoma, head and neck, liver or kidney cancer. The genes are TRBV6-1 and TRBJ2-3; 8 bases are shared with TRBD2. The sample was CD4+ or CD8+ T cells sorted from blood, taken in a trial of the OX40 agonist ivuxolimab. CDR3 amino acids: CASSERSGRADTQYF. As DNA, the CDR3 is TGTGCCAGCAGTGAACGGAGCGGGAGAGCTGATACGCAGTATTTT.